These T cell receptor beta chains were read from a single sample in a study of cytomegalovirus exposure and HLA in healthy donors. Data came from immunoSEQ multiplex PCR; TCRdb stores just in-frame clones and leaves some out. The sample holds 180,000 or so clones, around 81% seen once. The sample was PBMCs. The receptors were sampled from a young woman in good health and CMV-seropositive. Each CDR3 is given with its conserved first and last residue. Fields, in order: D gene, CDR3 length, V gene, clone size, J gene, CDR3 DNA, CDR3 protein. D genes are given only for firm matches. Rows give clone size only sometimes, using once, few, many, or a class for an expanded clone.

-,13,TRBV6-5,-,TRBJ1-4,TGTGCCAGCAGTGACCTAGGAGGTGAAAAACTGTTTTTT,CASSDLGGEKLFF
TRBD1,15,TRBV5-8,-,TRBJ2-5,TGTGCCAGCAGCTTGGGGGCAGGGGGCGGTAAGACCCAGTACTTC,CASSLGAGGGKTQYF
-,14,TRBV7-9,-,TRBJ1-5,TGTGCCAGCAGCTTAGGGGACATCCATCAGCCCCAGCATTTT,CASSLGDIHQPQHF
-,14,TRBV5-6,-,TRBJ1-2,TGTGCCAGCAGCGTGGACAGCGGGGCCTATGGCTACACCTTC,CASSVDSGAYGYTF
TRBD2,16,TRBV4-2,-,TRBJ2-4,TGTGCCAGCAGCCAAGGACTAGCGGGGACCAAAAACATTCAGTACTTC,CASSQGLAGTKNIQYF
TRBD1,15,TRBV6-5,-,TRBJ1-6,TGTGCCAGCAGACCTGACAGGGGTGATAATTCACCCCTCCACTTT,CASRPDRGDNSPLHF
TRBD1,14,TRBV10-3,few,TRBJ2-2,TGTGCCATCAGAGGACAGGGAGATGGCGGGGAGCTGTTTTTT,CAIRGQGDGGELFF
-,13,TRBV6-6,-,TRBJ2-7,TGTGCCAGCAGTTACACTCAGGGGTACGAGCAGTACTTC,CASSYTQGYEQYF
-,15,TRBV6-5,once,TRBJ1-6,TGTGCCAGCAGGTCCGGGACACACGATAATTCACCCCTCCACTTT,CASRSGTHDNSPLHF
-,15,TRBV11-1,-,TRBJ2-1,TGTGCCAGCAGCCCGCCCTCCAGCTCCTACAATGAGCAGTTCTTC,CASSPPSSSYNEQFF
-,14,TRBV6-6,-,TRBJ2-1,TGTGCCGGCTCGGACAGCCTAGCGGCTAATGAGCAGTTCTTC,CAGSDSLAANEQFF